This section outlines one T cell receptor beta chain sequence together with its context. The source of the sample is a study of tumor-infiltrating lymphocytes in oesophageal squamous cell carcinoma. TCRdb ran MiXCR on the PCR reads and lists one entry per CDR3 protein. The sample carries approximately 13,000 distinct CDR3 sequences, 50% to 60% recorded once. This receptor was identified in a female donor with esophageal squamous cell carcinoma. Sequenced sample: esophageal tumor tissue.

The CDR3 DNA sequence: TGTGCCAGCAGCGAACAGGTGGCCGGGGAGCTGTTTTTT. It translates to CASSEQVAGELFF. The chain carries TRBV7-3 and TRBJ2-2; maybe TRBD1 (5 bases). Trimming took off 5 bases at V and 6 bases at J, with 10 bases between the two ends. This CDR3 is 13 amino acids long. CDR1 is SGHTA, CDR2 FQGTGA, per germline. The complete variable domain, with remaining parts taken from reference TRBV7-3 and TRBJ2-2, reads GAGVSQTPSNKVTEKGKYVELRCDPISGHTALYWYRQSLGQGPEFLIYFQGTGAADDSGLPNDRFFAVRPEGSVSTLKIQRTERGDSAVYLCASSEQVAGELFFGEGSRLTVL.